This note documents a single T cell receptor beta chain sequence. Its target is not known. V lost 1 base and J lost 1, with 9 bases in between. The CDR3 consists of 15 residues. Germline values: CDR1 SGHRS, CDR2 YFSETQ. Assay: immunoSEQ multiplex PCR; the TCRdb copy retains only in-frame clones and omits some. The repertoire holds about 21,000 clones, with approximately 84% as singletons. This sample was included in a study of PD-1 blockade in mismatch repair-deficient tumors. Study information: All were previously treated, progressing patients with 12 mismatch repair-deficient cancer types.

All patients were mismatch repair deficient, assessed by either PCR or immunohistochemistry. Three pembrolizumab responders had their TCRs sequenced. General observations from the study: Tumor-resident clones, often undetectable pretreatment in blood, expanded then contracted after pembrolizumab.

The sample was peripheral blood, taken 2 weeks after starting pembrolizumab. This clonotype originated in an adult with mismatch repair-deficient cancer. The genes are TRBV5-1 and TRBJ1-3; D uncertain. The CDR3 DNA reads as TGCGCCAGCAGCTTGATACCTGATTCTGGAAACACCATATATTTT. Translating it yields CASSLIPDSGNTIYF.